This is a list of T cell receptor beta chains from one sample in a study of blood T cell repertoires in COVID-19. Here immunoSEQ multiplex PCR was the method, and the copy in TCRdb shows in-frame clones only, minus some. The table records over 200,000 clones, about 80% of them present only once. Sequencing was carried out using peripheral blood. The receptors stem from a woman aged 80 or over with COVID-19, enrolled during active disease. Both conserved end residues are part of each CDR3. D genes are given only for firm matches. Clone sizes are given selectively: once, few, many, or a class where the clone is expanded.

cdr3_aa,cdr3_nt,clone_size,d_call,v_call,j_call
CASRDMGGYTF,TGTGCCAGCAGGGACATGGGTGGCTACACCTTC,-,-,TRBV6-5,TRBJ1-2
CASRRGNYGYTF,TGTGCCAGCAGAAGAGGTAACTATGGCTACACCTTC,-,-,TRBV28,TRBJ1-2
CASSIGSRGWETQYF,TGTGCCAGTAGTATAGGGTCCCGGGGGTGGGAGACCCAGTACTTC,-,-,TRBV19,TRBJ2-5
CASSLGTANYGYTF,TGTGCCAGCAGCTTAGGGACAGCTAACTATGGCTACACCTTC,-,-,TRBV7-8,TRBJ1-2
CASSVGGFQPQHF,TGTGCCAGCAGCGTAGGCGGTTTTCAGCCCCAGCATTTT,once,-,TRBV9,TRBJ1-5
CASRSGGGLETQYF,TGTGCCAGCAGGAGCGGGGGGGGATTAGAGACCCAGTACTTC,many,TRBD2,TRBV3-1/TRBV3-2,TRBJ2-5
CSAEYQETQYF,TGCAGTGCTGAGTACCAAGAGACCCAGTACTTC,-,-,TRBV20-1,TRBJ2-5
CASSQDVSEAFF,TGTGCCAGCAGCCAAGACGTCAGTGAAGCTTTCTTT,once,-,TRBV3-1/TRBV3-2,TRBJ1-1
CASSLRLAGTNEQFF,TGTGCCAGCAGCTTAAGGCTAGCGGGGACCAATGAGCAGTTCTTC,-,TRBD2,TRBV7-3,TRBJ2-1
CASSELGQGYEQYF,TGTGCCAGCAGTGAACTCGGGCAGGGCTACGAGCAGTACTTC,-,-,TRBV25-1,TRBJ2-7
CASSTGVAGELFF,TGTGCCAGCAGCACCGGGGTTGCCGGGGAGCTGTTTTTT,-,-,TRBV5-6,TRBJ2-2
CASSSIGLPNEQFF,TGCGCCAGCAGCTCGATAGGACTACCCAATGAGCAGTTCTTC,-,-,TRBV5-1,TRBJ2-1
CASSQRARDTGELFF,TGCGCCAGCAGCCAGCGAGCCCGGGACACCGGGGAGCTGTTTTTT,-,-,TRBV4-1,TRBJ2-2
CASSIGGSWGVGETQYF,TGTGCCAGTAGTATAGGTGGAAGCTGGGGAGTGGGAGAGACCCAGTACTTC,-,-,TRBV19,TRBJ2-5
CASSPRAGDYGYTF,TGTGCCAGCAGCCCCAGGGCAGGGGACTATGGCTACACCTTC,-,-,TRBV5-6,TRBJ1-2
CAYAPGHRNQPQHF,TGTGCCTATGCACCGGGTCATCGGAATCAGCCCCAGCATTTT,-,-,TRBV28,TRBJ1-5
CASTPGTANTEAFF,TGTGCCAGTACCCCTGGGACAGCAAACACTGAAGCTTTCTTT,medium-sized,TRBD1,TRBV19,TRBJ1-1
CATSDPGTSEEFF,TGTGCCACCAGTGATCCCGGGACTAGCGAAGAGTTCTTC,few,TRBD2,TRBV24-1,TRBJ2-1